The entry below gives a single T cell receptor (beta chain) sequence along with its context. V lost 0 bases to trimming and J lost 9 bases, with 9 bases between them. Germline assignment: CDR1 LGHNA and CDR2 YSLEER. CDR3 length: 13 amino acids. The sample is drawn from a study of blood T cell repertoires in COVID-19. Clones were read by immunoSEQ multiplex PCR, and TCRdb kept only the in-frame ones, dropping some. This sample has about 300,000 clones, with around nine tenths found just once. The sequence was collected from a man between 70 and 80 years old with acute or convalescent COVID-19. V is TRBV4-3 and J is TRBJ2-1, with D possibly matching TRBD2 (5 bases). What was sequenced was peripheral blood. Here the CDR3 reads CASSQEGAVEQFF. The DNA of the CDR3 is TGCGCCAGCAGCCAAGAGGGAGCGGTTGAGCAGTTCTTC.